This T cell receptor beta chain stems from a study of PD-1 blockade in classical Hodgkin lymphoma. Study-wide points: Partial responders and progressors had significantly lower baseline TCR diversity.

Repertoires were generated with immunoSEQ multiplex PCR, while TCRdb's copy carries only in-frame clones and drops some. This sample has tens of thousands of clones; more than 75% occur once, and the top ten carry 6.5% to 8.5%. As regards this clone: Its antigen is unknown.

Stated time point: cycle 4 day 1 (C4D1), after five to seven weeks of nivolumab. Exposure to brentuximab vedotin varied, and each patient had relapsed following autologous stem cell transplantation. Complete response, partial response or progressive disease was each patient's best response. CDR1 and CDR2 (germline): SGHTA, FQGNSA. Losses at the gene ends were 5 bases for V and 6 bases for J; bases not matched to a gene: 9. The CDR3 length is 16 residues. The rearrangement uses TRBV7-2 and TRBJ2-2; 10 nucleotides align to TRBD2. This receptor was taken from a human donor with classical Hodgkin lymphoma. The sequencing here drew on peripheral blood mononuclear cells (PBMCs), taken before the fourth cycle of nivolumab. CDR3 coding DNA: TGTGCCAGCAGCCCACTAGCGGGGACCGCTCCCGGGGAGCTGTTTTTT. Translated, it gives CASSPLAGTAPGELFF.